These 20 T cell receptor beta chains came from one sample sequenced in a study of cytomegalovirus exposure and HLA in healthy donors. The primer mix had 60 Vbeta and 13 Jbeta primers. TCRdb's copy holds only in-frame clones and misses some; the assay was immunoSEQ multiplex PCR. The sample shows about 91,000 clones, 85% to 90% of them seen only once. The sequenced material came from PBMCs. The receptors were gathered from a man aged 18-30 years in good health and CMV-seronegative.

The CDR3 bases are TGTGCCAGCAGTTCCTGGCGAGCAGGGCCAAATCAGCCCCAGCATTTT. Amino acids: CASSSWRAGPNQPQHF. This sequence joins TRBV6-5 and TRBJ1-5; maybe TRBD1 (5 bases). The germline CDR1 and CDR2 sequences are MNHEY and SVGAGI. The V and J ends lost 4 bases and 4 bases respectively, with 17 bases between them. The CDR3 is 16 amino acids.

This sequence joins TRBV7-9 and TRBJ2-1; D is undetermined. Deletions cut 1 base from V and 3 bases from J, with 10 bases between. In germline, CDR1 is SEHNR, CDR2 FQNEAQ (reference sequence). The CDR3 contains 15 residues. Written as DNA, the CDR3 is TGTGCCAGCAGCTTAGGTACAGTCCTCTACAATGAGCAGTTCTTC. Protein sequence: CASSLGTVLYNEQFF. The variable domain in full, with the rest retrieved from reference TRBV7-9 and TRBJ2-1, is DTGVSQNPRHKITKRGQNVTFRCDPISEHNRLYWYRQTLGQGPEFLTYFQNEAQLEKSRLLSDRFSAERPKGSFSTLEIQRTEQGDSAMYLCASSLGTVLYNEQFFGPGTRLTVL.

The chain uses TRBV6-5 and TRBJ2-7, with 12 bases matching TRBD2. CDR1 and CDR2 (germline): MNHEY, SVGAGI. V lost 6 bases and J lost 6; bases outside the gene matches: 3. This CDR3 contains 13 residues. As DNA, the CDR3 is TGTGCCAGCAGACTAGCGGGAGGCAGCGAGCAGTACTTC. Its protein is CASRLAGGSEQYF.

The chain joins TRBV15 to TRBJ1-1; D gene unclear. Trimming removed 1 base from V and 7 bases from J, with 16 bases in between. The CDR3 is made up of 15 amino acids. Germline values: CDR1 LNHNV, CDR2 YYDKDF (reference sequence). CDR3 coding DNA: TGTGCCACCAGCAGAGTCCGGGATTCGAGCGGTGAAGCTTTCTTT. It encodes CATSRVRDSSGEAFF.

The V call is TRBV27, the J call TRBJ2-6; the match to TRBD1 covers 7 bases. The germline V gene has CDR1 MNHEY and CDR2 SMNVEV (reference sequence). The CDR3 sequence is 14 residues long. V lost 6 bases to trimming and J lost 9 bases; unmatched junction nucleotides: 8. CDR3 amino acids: CASSLGTVGNVLTF. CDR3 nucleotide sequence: TGTGCCAGCAGCCTTGGGACAGTTGGCAACGTCCTGACTTTC.

CDR3 in DNA: TGTGCCAGCAGCCTATCAGGGGCCTACGAGCAGTACTTC. As protein: CASSLSGAYEQYF. This rearrangement joins TRBV5-4 to TRBJ2-7, with TRBD1 as a possible D gene (6 bases). Looked up from germline, CDR1 is SGHNT and CDR2 is YYREEE (reference sequence). CDR3 length: 13 residues. Trimming left V 4 bases short and J 2 bases short, with 10 bases between. The full variable domain, completed using reference TRBV5-4 and TRBJ2-7, is ETGVTQSPTHLIKTRGQQVTLRCSSQSGHNTVSWYQQALGQGPQFIFQYYREEENGRGNFPPRFSGLQFPNYSSELNVNALELDDSALYLCASSLSGAYEQYFGPGTRLTVT.

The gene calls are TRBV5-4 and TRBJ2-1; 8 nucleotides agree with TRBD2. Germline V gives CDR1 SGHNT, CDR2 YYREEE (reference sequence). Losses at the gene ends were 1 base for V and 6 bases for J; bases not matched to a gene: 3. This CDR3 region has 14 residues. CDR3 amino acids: CASSLWTSFNEQFF. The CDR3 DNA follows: TGTGCCAGCAGCTTGTGGACTAGCTTCAATGAGCAGTTCTTC.

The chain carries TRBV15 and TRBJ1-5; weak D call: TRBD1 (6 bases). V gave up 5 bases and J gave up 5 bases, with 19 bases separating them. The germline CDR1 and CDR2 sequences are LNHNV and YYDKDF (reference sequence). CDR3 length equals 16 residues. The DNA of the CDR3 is TGTGCCACCAGCGACCTCGCCAGGGGTAATTATCAGCCCCAGCATTTT. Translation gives CATSDLARGNYQPQHF.

The CDR3 DNA reads as TGCAGCGTTTCTAGTGGGTACGAGCAGTACTTC. This codes for CSVSSGYEQYF. The gene calls are TRBV29-1 and TRBJ2-7; no clear D. The germline CDR1 and CDR2 sequences are SQVTM and ANQGSEA. Trimming took off 5 bases at V and 4 bases at J, with 9 bases between the two ends. The CDR3 runs 11 residues.

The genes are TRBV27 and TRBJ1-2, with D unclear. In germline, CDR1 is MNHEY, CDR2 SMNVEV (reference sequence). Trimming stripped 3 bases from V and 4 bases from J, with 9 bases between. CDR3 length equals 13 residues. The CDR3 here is CASSFHTSYGYTF. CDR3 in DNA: TGTGCCAGCAGTTTTCACACCTCCTATGGCTACACCTTC.

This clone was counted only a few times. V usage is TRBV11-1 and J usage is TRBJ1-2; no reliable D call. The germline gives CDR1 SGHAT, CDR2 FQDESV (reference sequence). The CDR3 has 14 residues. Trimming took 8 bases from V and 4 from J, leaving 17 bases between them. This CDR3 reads CASGPPDRGYGYTF. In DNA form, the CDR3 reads TGTGCCAGCGGCCCGCCGGACCGGGGCTATGGCTACACCTTC.

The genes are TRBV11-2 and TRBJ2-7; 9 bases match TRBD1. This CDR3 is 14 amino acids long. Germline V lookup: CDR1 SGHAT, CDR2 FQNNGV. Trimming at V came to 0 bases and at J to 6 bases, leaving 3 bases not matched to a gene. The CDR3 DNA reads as TGTGCCAGCAGCTTAGAACAGGGGGCAATCGAGCAGTACTTC. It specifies CASSLEQGAIEQYF.

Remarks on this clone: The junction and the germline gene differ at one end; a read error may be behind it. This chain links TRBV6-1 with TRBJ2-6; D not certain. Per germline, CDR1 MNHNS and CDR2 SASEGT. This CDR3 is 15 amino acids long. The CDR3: CTSSELTSGANVLTF. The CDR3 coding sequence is TGTACCAGCAGTGAATTGACATCTGGGGCCAACGTCCTGACTTTC.

The CDR3 coding sequence is TGTGCCAGCAGCTACGACAGGGCCAGTGGGGCCAACGTCCTGACTTTC. Translated: CASSYDRASGANVLTF. The rearrangement links TRBV9 to TRBJ2-6, with TRBD1 matching over 7 bases. Germline lookup yields CDR1 SGDLS and CDR2 YYNGEE. Losses at the gene ends were 4 bases for V and 3 bases for J; bases not matched to a gene: 7. This CDR3 spans 16 amino acids. The full variable domain, completed using reference TRBV9 and TRBJ2-6, is DSGVTQTPKHLITATGQRVTLRCSPRSGDLSVYWYQQSLDQGLQFLIQYYNGEERAKGNILERFSAQQFPDLHSELNLSSLELGDSALYFCASSYDRASGANVLTFGAGSRLTVL.

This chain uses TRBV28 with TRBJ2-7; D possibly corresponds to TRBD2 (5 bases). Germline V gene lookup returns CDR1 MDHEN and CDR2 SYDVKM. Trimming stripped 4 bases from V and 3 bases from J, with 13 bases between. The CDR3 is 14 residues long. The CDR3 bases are TGTGCCAGCAGTTCCCTTCCCGGGGTCTACGAGCAGTACTTC. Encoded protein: CASSSLPGVYEQYF. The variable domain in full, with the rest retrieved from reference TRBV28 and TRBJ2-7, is DVKVTQSSRYLVKRTGEKVFLECVQDMDHENMFWYRQDPGLGLRLIYFSYDVKMKEKGDIPEGYSVSREKKERFSLILESASTNQTSMYLCASSSLPGVYEQYFGPGTRLTVT.

CDR3 nucleotides: TGTGCCAGCAGCTTGATTTCGCGGATGAGCACTGAAGCTTTCTTT. It codes for CASSLISRMSTEAFF. The gene calls are TRBV5-8 and TRBJ1-1; D not resolved. The CDR3 covers 15 residues. Trimming cost V 1 base and J 4 bases, with 14 bases left between them. CDR1 and CDR2 (germline): SGHTS, YDEGEE.

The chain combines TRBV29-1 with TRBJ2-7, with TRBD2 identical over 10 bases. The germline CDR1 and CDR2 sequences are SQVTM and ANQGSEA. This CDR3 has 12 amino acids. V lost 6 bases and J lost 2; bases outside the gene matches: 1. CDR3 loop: CSVLAGTYEQYF. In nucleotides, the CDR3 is TGCAGCGTACTAGCGGGAACCTACGAGCAGTACTTC.

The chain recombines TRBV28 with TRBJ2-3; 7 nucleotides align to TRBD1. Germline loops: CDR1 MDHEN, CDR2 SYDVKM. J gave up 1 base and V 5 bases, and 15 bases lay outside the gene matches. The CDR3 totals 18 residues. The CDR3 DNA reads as TGTGCCAGCAGTCGCATGGGGGTCATGGGACAGCGCACAGATACGCAGTATTTT. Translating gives CASSRMGVMGQRTDTQYF.

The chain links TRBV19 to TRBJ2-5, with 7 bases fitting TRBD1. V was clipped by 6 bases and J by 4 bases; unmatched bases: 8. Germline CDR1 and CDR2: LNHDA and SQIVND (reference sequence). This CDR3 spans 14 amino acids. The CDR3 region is CASRLTGSGETQYF. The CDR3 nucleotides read TGTGCCAGTAGATTGACAGGGTCAGGAGAGACCCAGTACTTC. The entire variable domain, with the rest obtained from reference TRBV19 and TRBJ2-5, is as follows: DGGITQSPKYLFRKEGQNVTLSCEQNLNHDAMYWYRQDPGQGLRLIYYSQIVNDFQKGDIAEGYSVSREKKESFPLTVTSAQKNPTAFYLCASRLTGSGETQYFGPGTRLLVL.

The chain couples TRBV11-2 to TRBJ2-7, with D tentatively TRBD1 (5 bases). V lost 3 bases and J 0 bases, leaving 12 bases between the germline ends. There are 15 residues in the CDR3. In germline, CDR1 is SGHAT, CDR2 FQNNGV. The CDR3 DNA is TGTGCCAGCAGCTTTCGGACATTAGGCTCCTACGAGCAGTACTTC. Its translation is CASSFRTLGSYEQYF.